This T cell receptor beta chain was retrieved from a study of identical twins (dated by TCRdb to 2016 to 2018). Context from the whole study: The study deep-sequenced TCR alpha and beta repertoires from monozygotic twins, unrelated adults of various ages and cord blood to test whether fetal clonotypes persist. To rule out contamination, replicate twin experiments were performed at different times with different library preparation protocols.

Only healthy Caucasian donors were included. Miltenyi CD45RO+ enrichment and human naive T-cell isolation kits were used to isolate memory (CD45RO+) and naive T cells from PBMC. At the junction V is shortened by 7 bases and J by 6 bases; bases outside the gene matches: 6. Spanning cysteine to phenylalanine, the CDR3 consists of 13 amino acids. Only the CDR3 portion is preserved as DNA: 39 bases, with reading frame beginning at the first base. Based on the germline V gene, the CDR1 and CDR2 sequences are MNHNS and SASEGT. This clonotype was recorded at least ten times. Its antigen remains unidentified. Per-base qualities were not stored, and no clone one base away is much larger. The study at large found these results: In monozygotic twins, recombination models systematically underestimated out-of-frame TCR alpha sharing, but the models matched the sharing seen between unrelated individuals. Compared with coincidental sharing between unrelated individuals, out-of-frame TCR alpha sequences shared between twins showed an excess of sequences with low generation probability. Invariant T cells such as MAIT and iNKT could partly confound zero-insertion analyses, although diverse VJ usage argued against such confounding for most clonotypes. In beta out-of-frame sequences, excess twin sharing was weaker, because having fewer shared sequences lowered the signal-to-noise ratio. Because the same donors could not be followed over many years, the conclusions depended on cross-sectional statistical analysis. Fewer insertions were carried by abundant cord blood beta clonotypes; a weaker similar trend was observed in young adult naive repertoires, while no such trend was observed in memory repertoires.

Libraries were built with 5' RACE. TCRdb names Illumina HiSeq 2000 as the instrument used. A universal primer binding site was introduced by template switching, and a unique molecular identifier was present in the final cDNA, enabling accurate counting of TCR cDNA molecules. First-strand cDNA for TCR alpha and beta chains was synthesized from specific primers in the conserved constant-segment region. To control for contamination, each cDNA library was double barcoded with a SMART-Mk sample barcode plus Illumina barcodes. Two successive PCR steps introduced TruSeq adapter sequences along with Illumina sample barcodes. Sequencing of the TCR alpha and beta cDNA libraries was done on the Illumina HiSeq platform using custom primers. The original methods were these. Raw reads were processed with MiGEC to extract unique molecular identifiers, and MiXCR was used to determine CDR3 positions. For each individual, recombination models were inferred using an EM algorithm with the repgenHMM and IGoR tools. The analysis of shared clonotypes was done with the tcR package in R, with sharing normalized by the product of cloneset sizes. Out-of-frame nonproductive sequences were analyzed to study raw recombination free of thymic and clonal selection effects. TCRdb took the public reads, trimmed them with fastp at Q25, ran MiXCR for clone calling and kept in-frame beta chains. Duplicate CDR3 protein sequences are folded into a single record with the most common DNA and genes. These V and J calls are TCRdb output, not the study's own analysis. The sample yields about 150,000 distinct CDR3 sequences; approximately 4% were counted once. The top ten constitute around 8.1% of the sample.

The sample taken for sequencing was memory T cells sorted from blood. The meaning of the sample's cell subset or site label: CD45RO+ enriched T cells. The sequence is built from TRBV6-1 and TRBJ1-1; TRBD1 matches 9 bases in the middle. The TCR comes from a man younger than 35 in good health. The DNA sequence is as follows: TGTGCCAGCACAGGGACAGGGATCGCTGAAGCTTTCTTT. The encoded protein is CASTGTGIAEAFF.